This T cell receptor (beta chain) came from a study of identical twins. Study-level findings and limits: Conclusions came from cross-sectional statistical analysis, not from following the same donors.

Unique molecular identifiers were present on the cDNA, which also gained a universal primer site by template switching. Using its own MiXCR run on the 5' RACE reads, TCRdb lists one record per CDR3 protein. The sample has hundreds of thousands of distinct CDR3 sequences; around 7% are singletons. This clonotype was seen more than once but under ten times. Its antigen is unidentified. The V segment lost 2 bases and the J segment 7 bases; nucleotides outside the gene matches: 14. Looked up from germline, CDR1 is LGHDT and CDR2 is YNNKEL (reference sequence). The CDR3 extends over 18 amino acids. This sample also appeared in a second study, on yellow fever vaccine responses in identical twins.

The chain recombines TRBV3-1 with TRBJ2-1, with 10 bases fitting TRBD1. This sequence was found in a woman aged 18 to 35 in good health. Sequencing was performed on memory (CD45RO+) T cells sorted from blood. The CDR3 is CASSQNMRGQGGRNEQFF. CDR3 in DNA: TGTGCCAGCAGCCAAAATATGAGAGGACAGGGGGGCCGAAATGAGCAGTTCTTC.